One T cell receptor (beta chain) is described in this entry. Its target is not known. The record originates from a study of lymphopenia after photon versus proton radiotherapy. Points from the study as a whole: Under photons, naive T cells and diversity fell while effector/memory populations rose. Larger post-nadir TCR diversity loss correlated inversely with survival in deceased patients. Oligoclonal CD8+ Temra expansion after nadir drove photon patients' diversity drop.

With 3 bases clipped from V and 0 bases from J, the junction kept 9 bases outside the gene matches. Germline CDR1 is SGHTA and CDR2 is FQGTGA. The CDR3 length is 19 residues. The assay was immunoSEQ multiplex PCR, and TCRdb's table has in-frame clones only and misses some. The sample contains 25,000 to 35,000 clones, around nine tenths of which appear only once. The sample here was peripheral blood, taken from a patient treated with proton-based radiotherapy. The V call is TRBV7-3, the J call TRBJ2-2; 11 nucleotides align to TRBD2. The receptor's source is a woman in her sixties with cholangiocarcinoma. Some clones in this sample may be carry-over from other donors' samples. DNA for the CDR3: TGTGCCAGCAGCTTCACAAGACTAGCGGGGAAAACGAACACCGGGGAGCTGTTTTTT. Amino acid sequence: CASSFTRLAGKTNTGELFF.